Listed below are T cell receptor beta chains from one sample, sequenced in a study of CD8+ T cells in alopecia areata. Libraries were prepared by immunoSEQ multiplex PCR; TCRdb keeps only in-frame clonotypes and omits some of them. The repertoire holds about 190,000 clones, with around 60% as singletons. The input for sequencing was CD4+ T cells sorted from blood, taken at week 4, from a patient treated with tofacitinib. The receptors were gathered from a human donor with alopecia areata. Each CDR3 is given with its conserved first and last residue. Fields, in order: J gene, clone size, V gene, CDR3 length, D gene, CDR3 DNA, CDR3 protein. A D gene is named only where the DNA matches it firmly. Clone size is not always given. Where it is, it says once, few, many or a class for expanded clones.

TRBJ2-5 | NA | TRBV5-4 | 14 | TRBD1 | TGTGCCAGCAGCTTCGGACAGGGTACAGAGACCCAGTACTTC | CASSFGQGTETQYF
TRBJ2-7 | few | TRBV29-1 | 13 | NA | TGCAGCGTAAGGAGGTTGGGGCTAGACGAGCAGTACTTC | CSVRRLGLDEQYF
TRBJ2-2 | NA | TRBV29-1 | 17 | NA | TGCAGCGTATGGGCTCGGACCGGGACCGGGAACACCGGGGAGCTGTTTTTT | CSVWARTGTGNTGELFF
TRBJ1-2 | NA | TRBV5-1 | 14 | NA | TGCGCCAGCAGCTTGGCCCAAGGGCGCGCTGGCTACACCTTC | CASSLAQGRAGYTF
TRBJ2-7 | NA | TRBV18 | 14 | NA | TGTGCCAGCTCACCCGACAGTTACTCCTACGAGCAGTACTTC | CASSPDSYSYEQYF
TRBJ2-7 | few | TRBV28 | 12 | NA | TGTGCCAGTACGGACTCTTTGGGGGAGCAGTACTTC | CASTDSLGEQYF
TRBJ2-2 | NA | TRBV7-2 | 13 | TRBD1 | TGTGCCAGCAGTGGGACAGGGGCCGGGGAGCTGTTTTTT | CASSGTGAGELFF
TRBJ2-1 | few | TRBV9 | 11 | NA | TGTGCCACCCCCCCCGCCGGCAAGCAGTTCTTC | CATPPAGKQFF
TRBJ1-2 | once | TRBV25-1 | 12 | NA | TGTGCCAGCAGTGATGTGCCGGCTGGCTACACCTTC | CASSDVPAGYTF
TRBJ2-7 | NA | TRBV5-1 | 14 | TRBD2 | TGCGCCAGCGGGAGGACTAGCGGCTTCTACGAGCAGTACTTC | CASGRTSGFYEQYF
TRBJ2-1 | NA | TRBV9 | 17 | NA | TGTGCCAGCAGCGTAGCCCCCTCGGGTAGCTCCTACAATGAGCAGTTCTTC | CASSVAPSGSSYNEQFF
TRBJ2-1 | NA | TRBV30 | 12 | NA | TGTGCCTGGAGCGGGTCCTACAATGAGCAGTTCTTC | CAWSGSYNEQFF
TRBJ2-2 | NA | TRBV2 | 17 | TRBD2 | TGTGCCAGCAACGGCGGACTAGCGGGGCCGTCCACCGGGGAGCTGTTTTTT | CASNGGLAGPSTGELFF
TRBJ2-1 | NA | TRBV29-1 | 14 | TRBD2 | TGCAGCGTAGAAGGACTAGCGGGAGACAATGAGCAGTTCTTC | CSVEGLAGDNEQFF
TRBJ2-3 | NA | TRBV6-5 | 14 | NA | TGTGCCAGCAGTTACGATGGGGCGCGGGATACGCAGTATTTT | CASSYDGARDTQYF
TRBJ2-5 | few | TRBV7-9 | 12 | NA | TGTGCCAGCAGCTTACTCAAAGAGACCCAGTACTTC | CASSLLKETQYF
TRBJ2-1 | few | TRBV29-1 | 13 | NA | TGCAGCATTAGCAGGGTCGAGGGCAATGAGCAGTTCTTC | CSISRVEGNEQFF
TRBJ2-2 | NA | TRBV6-5 | 12 | NA | TGTGCCAGCAGGCAGGGGCCCGGGGAGCTGTTTTTT | CASRQGPGELFF
TRBJ2-7 | NA | TRBV30 | 12 | TRBD1 | TGTGCCTGGAGTTTCGGGACAGGGCAACAGTACTTC | CAWSFGTGQQYF
TRBJ2-3 | few | TRBV7-9 | 14 | NA | TGTGCCAGCAGCTACGGGGGCGCCACAGATACGCAGTATTTT | CASSYGGATDTQYF
TRBJ1-2 | NA | TRBV30 | 12 | TRBD1 | TGTGCCTGGAGTACAGGGGGCGGTGGCTACACCTTC | CAWSTGGGGYTF
TRBJ1-2 | NA | TRBV28 | 13 | NA | TGTGCCAGCATCTCGTCTGAACCCTATGGCTACACCTTC | CASISSEPYGYTF
TRBJ1-1 | once | TRBV9 | 13 | NA | TGTGCCAGCAGCAGGAGATGGAACACTGAAGCTTTCTTT | CASSRRWNTEAFF
TRBJ2-7 | NA | TRBV30 | 14 | NA | TGTGCCTGGAGTCGAGGGGTAGCCTCATCCGAGCAGTACTTC | CAWSRGVASSEQYF
TRBJ2-1 | NA | TRBV6-6 | 15 | TRBD2 | TGTGCCAGCAGAACCGGGACTAGCGGACCCAATGAGCAGTTCTTC | CASRTGTSGPNEQFF
TRBJ2-4 | NA | TRBV5-1 | 14 | TRBD1 | TGCGCCAGCAGCTTCCAGGGGGCGGAGAACATTCAGTACTTC | CASSFQGAENIQYF
TRBJ1-2 | NA | TRBV15 | 12 | NA | TGTGCCACCAGCAGAGATATCTACGGCTACACCTTC | CATSRDIYGYTF
TRBJ1-5 | few | TRBV7-8 | 18 | NA | TGTGCCAGCAGCTTAGCGTCCTTAGGGAAGGAGAGCAATCAGCCCCAGCATTTT | CASSLASLGKESNQPQHF
TRBJ1-5 | NA | TRBV10-2 | 13 | NA | TGCGCCAGCAGTGAGTCCCAGAATCAGCCCCAGCATTTT | CASSESQNQPQHF
TRBJ2-1 | NA | TRBV29-1 | 11 | NA | TGCAGCTCGTGGAGGGGTAATGAGCAGTTCTTC | CSSWRGNEQFF
TRBJ2-7 | NA | TRBV7-2 | 15 | NA | TGTGCCAGCAGCTTAAGATCTGGGGAGCACTACGAGCAGTACTTC | CASSLRSGEHYEQYF
TRBJ2-7 | NA | TRBV5-4 | 15 | NA | TGTGCCAGCAGCCCGGCCGGGGGGCGCTTCTACGAGCAGTACTTC | CASSPAGGRFYEQYF
TRBJ1-3 | NA | TRBV9 | 16 | NA | TGTGCCAGCAGCGTATATCAGGGGAGCTCTGGAAACACCATATATTTT | CASSVYQGSSGNTIYF
TRBJ2-1 | NA | TRBV29-1 | 14 | TRBD1 | TGCAGCGTTGGTTACAGGGGGGAATACAATGAGCAGTTCTTC | CSVGYRGEYNEQFF
TRBJ1-5 | NA | TRBV18 | 16 | TRBD1 | TGTGCCAGCTCACGTACACCGGGACAGGGAGGTCAGCCCCAGCATTTT | CASSRTPGQGGQPQHF
TRBJ2-5 | NA | TRBV29-1 | 14 | TRBD2 | TGCAGCGCTGGAGCCGGGAGGGCCTCAGAGACCCAGTACTTC | CSAGAGRASETQYF
TRBJ2-7 | NA | TRBV9 | 14 | NA | TGTGCCAGCAGCACACGACAGGAGTCCTACGAGCAGTACTTC | CASSTRQESYEQYF
TRBJ1-5 | NA | TRBV28 | 14 | NA | TGTGCCACCAGACCCGCGGAGGTAGGTCAGCCCCAGCATTTT | CATRPAEVGQPQHF
TRBJ2-3 | once | TRBV4-2 | 13 | NA | TGTGCCAGCAGCGCCCTAAGCACAGATACGCAGTATTTT | CASSALSTDTQYF
TRBJ1-2 | NA | TRBV4-3 | 16 | NA | TGCGCCAGCAGCCAAAACCCACAGATAGCTAACTATGGCTACACCTTC | CASSQNPQIANYGYTF
TRBJ2-3 | NA | TRBV15 | 14 | NA | TGTGCCACCAGCAACGACGGTCGAACAGATACGCAGTATTTT | CATSNDGRTDTQYF
TRBJ1-2 | NA | TRBV30 | 14 | NA | TGTGCCTGGAGTAATGGCCGATCTGACTATGGCTACACCTTC | CAWSNGRSDYGYTF
TRBJ2-6 | few | TRBV5-1 | 15 | NA | TGCGCCAGCAGCCCGGATCCCTCTGGGGCCAACGTCCTGACTTTC | CASSPDPSGANVLTF
TRBJ1-1 | NA | TRBV30 | 14 | NA | TGTGCCTGGACCGCGACCGGGGCGTACACTGAAGCTTTCTTT | CAWTATGAYTEAFF
TRBJ2-1 | once | TRBV28 | 13 | NA | TGTGCCAGCAGTTTGATTTCCTACAATGAGCAGTTCTTC | CASSLISYNEQFF
TRBJ2-1 | NA | TRBV7-2 | 14 | NA | TGTGCCAGCAGCTTAGCGTGGGCTACCCTTGAGCAGTTCTTC | CASSLAWATLEQFF
TRBJ2-1 | medium-sized | TRBV7-2 | 13 | NA | TGTGCCAGCAGCCGAATAACTAGGAATGAGCAGTTCTTC | CASSRITRNEQFF
TRBJ2-5 | NA | TRBV30 | 16 | TRBD2 | TGTGCCTGGAGTGTTCCTAGCGGAGCCGGGCAAGAGACCCAGTACTTC | CAWSVPSGAGQETQYF
TRBJ2-1 | NA | TRBV30 | 16 | TRBD1 | TGTGCCTGGAGTGTACTCAGGACAGGGGTACACAATGAGCAGTTCTTC | CAWSVLRTGVHNEQFF
TRBJ2-5 | many | TRBV19 | 16 | TRBD1 | TGTGCCAGTAGTATAGGGCTCGACAGGGAACGAGAGACCCAGTACTTC | CASSIGLDRERETQYF
TRBJ1-5 | once | TRBV27 | 14 | NA | TGTGCCAGCTCCCCGGGGGACCGACCTCAGCCCCAGCATTTT | CASSPGDRPQPQHF
TRBJ2-3 | few | TRBV29-1 | 12 | NA | TGCAGCGTTGAGGCAGGGTTAGATACGCAGTATTTT | CSVEAGLDTQYF
TRBJ2-1 | NA | TRBV29-1 | 9 | NA | TGCAGCGGAGGGGGTGAGCAGTTCTTC | CSGGGEQFF